This T cell receptor beta chain was identified in a study of control samples from healthy donors and cancer patients. Comment on this clone: At one of its ends the junction is not consistent with the germline gene, which may arise from a read error.

The germline gives CDR1 ENHRY, CDR2 SYGVKD. CDR3 length: 13 residues. Data came from immunoSEQ multiplex PCR; TCRdb stores just in-frame clones and leaves some out. The table lists around 150,000 clones, about 90% of them singletons. The sample consisted of blood. This clonotype originated in a young man in good health. The gene calls are TRBV10-3 and TRBJ2-7; no clear D gene. CDR3: CAINERPSDEQYF. The CDR3, as DNA: TGTGCCATCAATGAGAGGCCGAGCGACGAGCAGTACTTC.